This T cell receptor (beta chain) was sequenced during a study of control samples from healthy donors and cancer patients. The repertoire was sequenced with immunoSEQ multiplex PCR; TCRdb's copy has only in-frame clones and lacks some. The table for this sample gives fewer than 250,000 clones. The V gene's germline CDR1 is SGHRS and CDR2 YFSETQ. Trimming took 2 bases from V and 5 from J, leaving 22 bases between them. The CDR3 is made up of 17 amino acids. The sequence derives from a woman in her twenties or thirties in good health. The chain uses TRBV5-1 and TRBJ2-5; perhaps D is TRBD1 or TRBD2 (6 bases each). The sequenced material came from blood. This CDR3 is CASSFSLRGGLGETQYF. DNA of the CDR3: TGCGCCAGCAGCTTCTCCCTTAGAGGGGGACTGGGGGAGACCCAGTACTTC.